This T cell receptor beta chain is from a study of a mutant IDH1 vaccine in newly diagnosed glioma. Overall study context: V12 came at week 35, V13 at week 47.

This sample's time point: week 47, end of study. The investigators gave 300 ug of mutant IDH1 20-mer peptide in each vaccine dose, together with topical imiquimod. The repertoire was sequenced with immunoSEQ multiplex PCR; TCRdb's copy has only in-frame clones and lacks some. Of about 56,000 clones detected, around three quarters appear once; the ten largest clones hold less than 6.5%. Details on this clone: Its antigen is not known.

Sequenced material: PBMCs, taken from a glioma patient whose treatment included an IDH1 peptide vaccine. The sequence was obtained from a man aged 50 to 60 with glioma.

The DNA for the CDR3 is TGCGCCAGCAGCAGGGAGGCGGGCACTGAAGCTTTCTTT. Its protein is CASSREAGTEAFF. V and J are TRBV5-1 and TRBJ1-1; D remains unclear. The CDR3 is 13 amino acids. The V gene lost 4 bases and the J gene lost 4 bases, with 11 bases spanning the gap. Germline V gives CDR1 SGHRS, CDR2 YFSETQ.